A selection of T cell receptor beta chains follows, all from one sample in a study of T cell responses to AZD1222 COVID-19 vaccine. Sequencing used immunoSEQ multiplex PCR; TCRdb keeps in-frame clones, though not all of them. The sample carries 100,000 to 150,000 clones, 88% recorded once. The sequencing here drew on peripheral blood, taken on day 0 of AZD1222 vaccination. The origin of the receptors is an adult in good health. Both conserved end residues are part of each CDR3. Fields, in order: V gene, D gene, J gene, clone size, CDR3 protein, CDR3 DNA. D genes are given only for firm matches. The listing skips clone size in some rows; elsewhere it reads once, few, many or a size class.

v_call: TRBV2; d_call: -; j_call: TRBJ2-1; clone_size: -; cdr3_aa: CASSELGGVDNEQFF; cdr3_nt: TGTGCCAGCAGTGAACTAGGGGGTGTCGACAATGAGCAGTTCTTC
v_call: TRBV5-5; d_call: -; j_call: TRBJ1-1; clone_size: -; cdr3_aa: CASSLAVGAGNTEAFF; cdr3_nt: TGTGCCAGCAGCTTGGCCGTGGGGGCAGGGAACACTGAAGCTTTCTTT
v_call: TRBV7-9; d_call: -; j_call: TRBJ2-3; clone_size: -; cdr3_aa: CASSPGVIYNTDTQYF; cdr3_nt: TGTGCCAGCAGCCCGGGAGTAATATATAATACAGATACGCAGTATTTT
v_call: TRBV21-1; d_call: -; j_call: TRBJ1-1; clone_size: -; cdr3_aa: CASSKGWNTEAFF; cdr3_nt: TGTGCCAGCAGCAAAGGCTGGAACACTGAAGCTTTCTTT
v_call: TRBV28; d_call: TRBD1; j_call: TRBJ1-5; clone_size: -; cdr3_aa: CASSGTGSNQPQHF; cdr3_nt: TGTGCCAGCAGCGGGACAGGGAGCAATCAGCCCCAGCATTTT
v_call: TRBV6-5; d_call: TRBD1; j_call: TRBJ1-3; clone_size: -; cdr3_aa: CASSNRGNSGNTIYF; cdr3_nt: TGTGCCAGCAGCAACAGGGGAAACTCTGGAAACACCATATATTTT
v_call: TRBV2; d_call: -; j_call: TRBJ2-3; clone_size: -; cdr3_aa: CASSEGGDTQYF; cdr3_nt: TGTGCCAGCAGTGAAGGGGGAGATACGCAGTATTTT
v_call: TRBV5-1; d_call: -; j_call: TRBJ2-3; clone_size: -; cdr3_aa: CASRAQDTDTQYF; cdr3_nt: TGCGCCAGCCGGGCTCAAGACACAGATACGCAGTATTTT
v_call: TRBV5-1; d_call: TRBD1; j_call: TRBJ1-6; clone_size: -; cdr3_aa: CASRQGIENSPLHF; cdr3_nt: TGCGCCAGCAGACAGGGGATTGAAAATTCACCCCTCCACTTT
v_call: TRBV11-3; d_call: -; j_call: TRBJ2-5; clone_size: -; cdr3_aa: CASSLGLHKETQYF; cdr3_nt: TGTGCCAGCAGTCTTGGACTACACAAAGAGACCCAGTACTTC
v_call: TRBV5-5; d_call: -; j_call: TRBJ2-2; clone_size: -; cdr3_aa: CASSPKGVAGELFF; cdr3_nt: TGTGCCAGCAGCCCTAAGGGAGTGGCCGGGGAGCTGTTTTTT
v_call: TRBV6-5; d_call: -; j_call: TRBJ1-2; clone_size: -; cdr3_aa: CASGTPGALNYGYTF; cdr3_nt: TGTGCCAGCGGCACCCCCGGGGCCCTAAACTATGGCTACACCTTC
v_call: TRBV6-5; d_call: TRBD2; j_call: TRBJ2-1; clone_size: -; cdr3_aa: CASRLAGAYNEQFF; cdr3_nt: TGTGCCAGCAGGTTAGCGGGAGCCTACAATGAGCAGTTCTTC
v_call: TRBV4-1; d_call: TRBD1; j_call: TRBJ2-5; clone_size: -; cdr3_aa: CASSQGQGPPPETQYF; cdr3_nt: TGCGCCAGCAGCCAGGGACAGGGGCCCCCTCCAGAGACCCAGTACTTC
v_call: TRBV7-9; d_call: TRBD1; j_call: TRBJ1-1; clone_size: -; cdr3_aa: CASSGTANTEAFF; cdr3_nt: TGTGCCAGCAGCGGGACAGCGAACACTGAAGCTTTCTTT
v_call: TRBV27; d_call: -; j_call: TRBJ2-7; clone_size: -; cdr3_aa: CASSLLGGNSYEQYF; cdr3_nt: TGTGCCAGCAGTTTACTGGGTGGTAACTCCTACGAGCAGTACTTC
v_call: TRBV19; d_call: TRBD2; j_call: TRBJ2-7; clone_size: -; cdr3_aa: CATRRASGQTYEQYF; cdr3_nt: TGTGCCACCCGCCGGGCTAGCGGCCAAACCTACGAGCAGTACTTC
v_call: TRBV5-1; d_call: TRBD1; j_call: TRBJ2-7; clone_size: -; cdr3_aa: CASSFNRGSSYEQYF; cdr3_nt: TGCGCCAGCAGCTTTAACAGGGGGAGCTCCTACGAGCAGTACTTC
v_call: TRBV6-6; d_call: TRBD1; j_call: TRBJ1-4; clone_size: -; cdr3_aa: CASSLGQGPSWEKLFF; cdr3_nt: TGTGCCAGCAGTTTGGGACAGGGCCCATCCTGGGAAAAACTGTTTTTT
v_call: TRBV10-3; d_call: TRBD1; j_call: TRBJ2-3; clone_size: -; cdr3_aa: CAISAIMGTGQRDTQYF; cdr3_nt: TGTGCCATCAGTGCAATAATGGGGACAGGGCAGAGAGATACGCAGTATTTT
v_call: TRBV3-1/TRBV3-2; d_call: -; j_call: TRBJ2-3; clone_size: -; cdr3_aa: CASSQASGTDTQYF; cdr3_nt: TGTGCCAGCAGCCAAGCCTCAGGGACAGATACGCAGTATTTT
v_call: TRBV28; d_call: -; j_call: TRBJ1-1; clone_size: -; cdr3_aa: CASSLWGEEGTEAFF; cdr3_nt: TGTGCCAGCAGTTTATGGGGGGAGGAGGGGACTGAAGCTTTCTTT
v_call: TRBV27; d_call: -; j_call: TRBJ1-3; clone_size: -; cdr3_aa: CASSLQGSGNTIYF; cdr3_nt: TGTGCCAGCAGTCTACAGGGATCTGGAAACACCATATATTTT
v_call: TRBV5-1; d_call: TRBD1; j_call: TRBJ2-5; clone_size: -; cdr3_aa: CASSLVLGTGEGTQYF; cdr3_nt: TGCGCCAGCAGCTTGGTGTTAGGGACAGGGGAAGGGACCCAGTACTTC
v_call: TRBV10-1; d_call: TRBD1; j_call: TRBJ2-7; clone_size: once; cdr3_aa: CASRTGTGGSRVTYEQYF; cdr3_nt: TGCGCCAGCAGGACCGGGACAGGGGGCTCCCGGGTAACCTACGAGCAGTACTTC
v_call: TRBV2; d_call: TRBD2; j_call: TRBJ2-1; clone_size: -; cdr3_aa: CASSEGGGADEQFF; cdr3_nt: TGTGCCAGCAGTGAGGGCGGGGGGGCTGATGAGCAGTTCTTC
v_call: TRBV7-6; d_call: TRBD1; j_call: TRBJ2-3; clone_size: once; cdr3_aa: CASSLASFRGHADTQYF; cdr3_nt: TGTGCCAGCAGCTTAGCCTCGTTCAGGGGGCACGCAGATACGCAGTATTTT
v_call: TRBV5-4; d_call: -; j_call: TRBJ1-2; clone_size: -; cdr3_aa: CASSSGLDYGYTF; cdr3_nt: TGTGCCAGCAGCTCCGGACTAGACTATGGCTACACCTTC
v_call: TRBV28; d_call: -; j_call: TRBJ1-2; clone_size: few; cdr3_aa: CAIPTGDSYGYTF; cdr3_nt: TGTGCCATCCCGACAGGTGATAGCTATGGCTACACCTTC
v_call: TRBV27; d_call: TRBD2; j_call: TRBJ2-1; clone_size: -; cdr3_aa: CASSLRGLALRNEQFF; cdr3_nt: TGTGCCAGCAGTTTAAGGGGACTAGCGCTAAGGAATGAGCAGTTCTTC
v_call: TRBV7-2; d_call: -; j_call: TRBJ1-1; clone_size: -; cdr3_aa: CASSLVGSVDAFF; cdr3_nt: TGTGCCAGCAGCTTAGTTGGGTCGGTTGACGCTTTCTTT
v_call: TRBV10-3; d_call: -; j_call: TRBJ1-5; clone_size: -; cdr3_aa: CAGGRGSNQPQHF; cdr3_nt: TGTGCCGGCGGCCGGGGTAGCAATCAGCCCCAGCATTTT
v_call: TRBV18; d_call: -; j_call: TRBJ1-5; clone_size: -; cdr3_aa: CASSPFFNQPQHF; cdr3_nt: TGTGCCAGCTCACCCTTCTTCAATCAGCCCCAGCATTTT
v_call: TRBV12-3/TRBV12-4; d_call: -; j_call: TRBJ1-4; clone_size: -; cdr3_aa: CASSLGVEKLFF; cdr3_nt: TGTGCCAGCAGTTTAGGGGTTGAAAAACTGTTTTTT
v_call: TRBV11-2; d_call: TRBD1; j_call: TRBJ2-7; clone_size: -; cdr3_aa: CASSPGTGGPYPYRF; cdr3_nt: TGTGCCAGCAGCCCTGGGACAGGGGGCCCCTACCCATATCGGTTC
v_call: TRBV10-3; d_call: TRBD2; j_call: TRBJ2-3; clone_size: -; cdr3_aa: CAATSDGTDTQYF; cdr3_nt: TGTGCCGCCACTAGCGACGGCACAGATACGCAGTATTTT
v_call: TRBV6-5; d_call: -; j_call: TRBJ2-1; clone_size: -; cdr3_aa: CASRKGLSPYNEQFF; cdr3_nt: TGTGCCAGCAGGAAGGGACTTTCACCCTACAATGAGCAGTTCTTC
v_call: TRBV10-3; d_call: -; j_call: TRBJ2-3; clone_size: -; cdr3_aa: CAIADSSDTQYF; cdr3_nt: TGTGCCATCGCAGACAGCTCAGATACGCAGTATTTT
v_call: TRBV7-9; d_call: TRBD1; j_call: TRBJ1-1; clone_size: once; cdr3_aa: CASSRTGTEAFF; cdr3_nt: TGTGCCAGCAGCCGGACAGGGACTGAAGCTTTCTTT
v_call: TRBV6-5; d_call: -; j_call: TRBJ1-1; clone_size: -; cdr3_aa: CASSYDQNTEAFF; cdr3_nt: TGTGCCAGCAGTTACGACCAAAACACTGAAGCTTTCTTT
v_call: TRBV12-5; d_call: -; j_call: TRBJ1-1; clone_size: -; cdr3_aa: CASGLGDREAFF; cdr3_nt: TGTGCTAGTGGTTTGGGGGACCGTGAAGCTTTCTTT
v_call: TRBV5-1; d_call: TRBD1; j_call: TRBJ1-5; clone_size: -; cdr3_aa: CASSLEGTDSNQPQHF; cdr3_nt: TGCGCCAGCAGCTTGGAAGGGACAGATAGCAATCAGCCCCAGCATTTT
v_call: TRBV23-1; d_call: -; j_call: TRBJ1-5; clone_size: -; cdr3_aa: CASSQFSTEINSNQPQHF; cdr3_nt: TGCGCCAGCAGTCAATTTAGTACAGAGATTAATAGCAATCAGCCCCAGCATTTT
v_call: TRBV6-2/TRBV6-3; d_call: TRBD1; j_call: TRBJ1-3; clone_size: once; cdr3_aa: CASSRAGGLLGNTIYF; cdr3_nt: TGTGCCAGCAGTCGGGCAGGGGGCCTTCTTGGAAACACCATATATTTT
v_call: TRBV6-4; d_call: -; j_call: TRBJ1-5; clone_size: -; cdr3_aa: CASSEKGSNQPQHF; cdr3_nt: TGTGCCAGCAGTGAAAAGGGTTCAAATCAGCCCCAGCATTTT
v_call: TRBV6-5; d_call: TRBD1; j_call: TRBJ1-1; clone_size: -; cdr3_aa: CASSPQGGVNTEAFF; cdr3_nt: TGTGCCAGCAGTCCCCAGGGGGGAGTGAACACTGAAGCTTTCTTT
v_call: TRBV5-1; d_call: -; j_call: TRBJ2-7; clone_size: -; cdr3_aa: CASSLGLGNYEQYF; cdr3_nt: TGCGCCAGCAGCTTAGGTCTGGGAAACTACGAGCAGTACTTC
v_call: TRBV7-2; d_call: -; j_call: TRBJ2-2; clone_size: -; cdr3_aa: CASIVRGNTGELFF; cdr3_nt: TGTGCCAGCATCGTTAGGGGTAACACCGGGGAGCTGTTTTTT
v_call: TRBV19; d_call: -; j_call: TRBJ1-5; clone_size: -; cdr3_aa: CASSRRGVGNQPQHF; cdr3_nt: TGTGCCAGTAGTAGACGGGGGGTAGGAAATCAGCCCCAGCATTTT
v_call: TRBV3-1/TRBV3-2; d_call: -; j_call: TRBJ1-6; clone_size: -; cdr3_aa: CASSQNGNSPLHF; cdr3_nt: TGTGCCAGCAGCCAAAACGGTAATTCACCCCTCCACTTT
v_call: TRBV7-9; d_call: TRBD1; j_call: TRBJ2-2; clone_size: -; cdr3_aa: CASRHTGTGVSNTGELFF; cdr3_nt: TGTGCCAGCAGACACACCGGGACAGGGGTCTCTAACACCGGGGAGCTGTTTTTT
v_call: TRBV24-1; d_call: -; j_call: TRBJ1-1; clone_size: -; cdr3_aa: CATSDGFTEAFF; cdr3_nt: TGTGCCACCAGTGATGGGTTCACTGAAGCTTTCTTT
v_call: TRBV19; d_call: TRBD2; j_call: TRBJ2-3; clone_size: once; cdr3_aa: CASSSAGTTPSTQYF; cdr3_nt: TGTGCCAGTAGTTCAGCGGGGACCACCCCTAGTACGCAGTATTTT